One and the same sample provided the 16 T cell receptor beta chains below, sequenced in a study of identifying expanded T cells in peripheral blood. The repertoire was sequenced with immunoSEQ multiplex PCR; TCRdb's copy has only in-frame clones and lacks some. Here the sample spans about 100,000 clones, around 90% being singletons. Sequenced material: blood. Receptors originate from a person aged 18-70 years in good health.

The rearrangement links TRBV11-2 to TRBJ2-5, with TRBD2 matching over 7 bases. Germline-derived CDR1 and CDR2 are SGHAT and FQNNGV. The CDR3 consists of 13 residues. J was trimmed by 14 bases and V by 1 base; bases with no gene match: 10. CDR3 in amino acids: CASSLVLRGTKYF. DNA for the CDR3: TGTGCCAGCAGCTTAGTACTTCGTGGGACTAAATACTTC. The full variable domain, in which reference TRBV11-2 and TRBJ2-5 provide the parts outside the CDR3, is EAGVAQSPRYKIIEKRQSVAFWCNPISGHATLYWYQQILGQGPKLLIQFQNNGVVDDSQLPKDRFSAERLKGVDSTLKIQPAKLEDSAVYLCASSLVLRGTKYFGPGTRLLVL.

The V and J genes are TRBV14 and TRBJ2-1; 13 positions match TRBD2. V lost 1 base and J lost 3; bases outside the gene matches: 12. The germline CDR1 and CDR2 sequences are SGHDN and FVKESK. This CDR3 is 20 amino acids long. CDR3 protein: CASSQVKGLAGTENYNEQFF. CDR3 nucleotides: TGTGCCAGCAGCCAAGTAAAGGGACTAGCGGGAACTGAAAACTACAATGAGCAGTTCTTC. Filled out from reference TRBV14 and TRBJ2-1, the complete variable domain reads EAGVTQFPSHSVIEKGQTVTLRCDPISGHDNLYWYRRVMGKEIKFLLHFVKESKQDESGMPNNRFLAERTGGTYSTLKVQPAELEDSGVYFCASSQVKGLAGTENYNEQFFGPGTRLTVL.

The J gene is TRBJ2-7, the V gene TRBV6-4; 10 bases align to TRBD1. J gave up 2 bases and V 4 bases, and 11 bases lay outside the gene matches. Germline values: CDR1 MRHNA, CDR2 SNTAGT. The CDR3 is made up of 17 amino acids. CDR3 protein: CASSADLDRGRTYEQYF. CDR3 in DNA: TGTGCCAGCAGTGCGGACCTTGACAGGGGGCGAACCTACGAGCAGTACTTC.

This clone has just one count. The rearrangement uses TRBV5-1 and TRBJ1-1, with unresolved D. V was shortened by 0 bases and J by 0 bases, with 3 bases between the two germline ends. The CDR3 contains 13 residues. The V gene's germline CDR1 is SGHRS and CDR2 YFSETQ. CDR3: CASSLGLNTEAFF. In DNA, the CDR3 is TGCGCCAGCAGCTTGGGACTGAACACTGAAGCTTTCTTT.

The chain joins TRBV5-1 to TRBJ2-1; perhaps TRBD2 as D (6 bases). Germline-derived CDR1 and CDR2 are SGHRS and YFSETQ. The V and J ends lost 1 base and 8 bases respectively, with 16 bases between them. The CDR3 is made up of 15 amino acids. CDR3 residues: CASSLLPSVNYEQFF. The CDR3 DNA reads TGCGCCAGCAGCTTGCTCCCTAGCGTTAATTATGAGCAGTTCTTC.

This clone was detected once. The CDR3, as DNA: TGTGCCAGCAGTTCACGGGCCCGAAACATTCAGTACTTC. It translates to CASSSRARNIQYF. The V gene is TRBV27, the J gene TRBJ2-4; D unresolved. Per the germline V gene, CDR1 is MNHEY and CDR2 is SMNVEV (reference sequence). The CDR3 has 13 residues. The V gene lost 4 bases and the J gene lost 6 bases, with 10 bases spanning the gap.

The chain uses TRBV2 and TRBJ1-2; 8 bases are a match to TRBD1. Germline loops: CDR1 SNHLY, CDR2 FYNNEI. The CDR3 has 15 amino acids. Losses at the gene ends were 5 bases for V and 5 bases for J; bases not matched to a gene: 10. The CDR3 reads CASSSGTGGIYGYTF. CDR3 in DNA: TGTGCCAGCAGTTCCGGGACAGGCGGAATTTATGGCTACACCTTC. The whole variable domain, filled in from reference TRBV2 and TRBJ1-2, reads EPEVTQTPSHQVTQMGQEVILRCVPISNHLYFYWYRQILGQKVEFLVSFYNNEISEKSEIFDDQFSVERPDGSNFTLKIRSTKLEDSAMYFCASSSGTGGIYGYTFGSGTRLTVV.

CDR3 protein: CASSVALAGSQETQYF. The CDR3 nucleotides are TGTGCCAGCAGCGTAGCACTAGCGGGATCCCAAGAGACCCAGTACTTC. The V gene is TRBV9, the J gene TRBJ2-5; 10 bases line up with TRBD2. CDR1 SGDLS and CDR2 YYNGEE come from the germline V gene. This CDR3 contains 16 residues. With 0 bases clipped from V and 1 base from J, the junction kept 3 bases outside the gene matches.

The rearrangement joins TRBV9 to TRBJ1-1; TRBD1 is a possible D gene (5 bases). The V end lost 0 bases, the J end lost 5 bases, and 11 bases lay between the germline ends. CDR3 size: 14 residues. Germline loops: CDR1 SGDLS, CDR2 YYNGEE. CDR3 nucleotide sequence: TGTGCCAGCAGCGTAGGGGACTCGGGGACTGAAGCTTTCTTT. Translation gives CASSVGDSGTEAFF. The whole variable domain, remainder taken from reference TRBV9 and TRBJ1-1, is DSGVTQTPKHLITATGQRVTLRCSPRSGDLSVYWYQQSLDQGLQFLIQYYNGEERAKGNILERFSAQQFPDLHSELNLSSLELGDSALYFCASSVGDSGTEAFFGQGTRLTVV.

The chain combines TRBV11-3 with TRBJ2-2; 8 bases agree with TRBD2. The CDR3 loop spans 19 amino acids. Per the germline V gene, CDR1 is SGHNT and CDR2 is YENEEA. After removal of 5 bases from V and 6 bases from J, the junction contained 20 bases not matched to a gene. The CDR3 sequence: CASSPIEDQKRELPGELFF. DNA of the CDR3: TGTGCCAGCAGCCCAATAGAAGACCAAAAGCGGGAGCTCCCCGGGGAGCTGTTTTTT.

This sequence joins TRBV9 and TRBJ2-3; D is undetermined. Germline V gene lookup returns CDR1 SGDLS and CDR2 YYNGEE. The CDR3 is 14 amino acids. Trimming shortened V by 1 base and J by 2 bases, and 8 bases separated the two germline ends. CDR3 nucleotides: TGTGCCAGCAGCGTACTCGCTGACACAGATACGCAGTATTTT. Its translation is CASSVLADTDTQYF.

This chain connects TRBV25-1 to TRBJ1-5; no clear D. Per the germline V gene, CDR1 is MGHDK and CDR2 is SYGVNS. Trimming removed 7 bases from V and 3 bases from J, with 13 bases in between. This CDR3 comprises 14 residues. DNA for the CDR3: TGTGCCAGCACCGGAGGATTTGACAATCAGCCCCAGCATTTT. Encoded protein: CASTGGFDNQPQHF.

The V gene is TRBV6-1, the J gene TRBJ2-7, with D hard to call. The CDR3 has 13 residues. Trimming took off 7 bases at V and 4 bases at J, with 14 bases between the two ends. CDR1 is MNHNS and CDR2 is SASEGT in the germline V gene. The CDR3 nucleotides read TGTGCCAGCACCCCCTTAACAGTTTACGAGCAGTACTTC. Its translation: CASTPLTVYEQYF.

The chain combines TRBV10-1 with TRBJ2-1, with 13 bases lining up with TRBD2. Germline V gives CDR1 WNHNN, CDR2 SYGVQD (reference sequence). The CDR3 spans 17 residues. J was trimmed by 0 bases and V by 8 bases; bases with no gene match: 7. The CDR3 nucleotides are TGCGCCAGCCCGGGACTAGCGGGACACAGCTCCTACAATGAGCAGTTCTTC. Translated, it gives CASPGLAGHSSYNEQFF.

A single count supports this clone. The V call is TRBV19, the J call TRBJ1-2; D may be TRBD1 (5 bases). Germline CDR1 LNHDA, CDR2 SQIVND (reference sequence). This CDR3 contains 15 residues. The ends were cut back, 8 bases at V and 2 bases at J, with 18 bases in the middle. The CDR3 reads CASQLGGVINYGYTF. The CDR3 DNA reads TGTGCCAGTCAGCTTGGAGGGGTAATAAACTATGGCTACACCTTC.

The chain employs TRBV19 and TRBJ1-2; D possibly corresponds to TRBD1 (6 bases). Germline assignment: CDR1 LNHDA and CDR2 SQIVND (reference sequence). The CDR3 is 11 residues long. Deletions cut 5 bases from V and 10 bases from J, with 11 bases between. The CDR3 DNA follows: TGTGCCAGTAGTCCCTGGGACACCTACACCTTC. Translated, it gives CASSPWDTYTF.